In this sample, the clone carrying this TCR beta chain turned up many times. The antigen remains undetermined. The sample originates from a study of CD8 T cells in ankylosing spondylitis. Overall study findings and caveats: Disease-linked clones reportedly showed significant enrichment in matched ankylosing spondylitis synovial fluid.

TCRdb used MiXCR to reprocess the 5' RACE reads, holding one entry per CDR3 protein. Of around 130,000 distinct CDR3 sequences detected, around 7% appear once; the ten largest clones hold about 12%. The specimen sequenced was blood, either unsorted or a sorted T cell fraction (not recorded which). This receptor was identified in a male donor with ankylosing spondylitis or in good health (not recorded which).

The CDR3 region is CASSFTPLQETQYF. As DNA, the CDR3 is TGTGCCAGCAGTTTTACTCCTTTGCAAGAGACCCAGTACTTC. This chain connects TRBV12-3 or TRBV12-4 to TRBJ2-5; D is ambiguous. Trimming shortened V by 3 bases and J by 2 bases, and 10 bases separated the two germline ends. CDR3 length equals 14 residues.